Below, one T cell receptor beta chain is given with its context. These data belong to a study of shared T cell receptors in the human thymus. Sequenced by immunoSEQ multiplex PCR; TCRdb stores in-frame clones only, minus some. Of 700,000 or so clones listed, 80% to 90% were seen once; the top ten hold 0.0095% to 0.013%. CDR3 length: 15 amino acids. From germline, CDR1 is SGDLS and CDR2 YYNGEE. The V and J ends lost 2 bases and 4 bases, in that order; junction bases with no gene match: 4. These same records also appear under a second study, on human thymus T cells.

Specimen: thymocytes. The V gene is TRBV9, the J gene TRBJ2-2; TRBD2 matches at 8 bases. The clonotype was recovered from a girl under two years old with a congenital heart defect. For the CDR3, the DNA is TGTGCCAGCAGCGTCTCCCTAGCGGGCACCGGGGAGCTGTTTTTT. Translation gives CASSVSLAGTGELFF.